These 13 T cell receptor beta chains were sequenced from one sample in a study of chronic HIV infection and antiretroviral therapy. Using its own MiXCR run on the 5' RACE reads, TCRdb lists one record per CDR3 protein. The table lists more than 30,000 distinct CDR3 sequences, over 7.5% of them singletons. The sample was peripheral blood. Receptor source: an adult who had HIV and had not received antiretroviral therapy, or was an uninfected healthy control (not recorded which).

This clonotype turned up a few times. The gene calls are TRBV3-1 and TRBJ2-7, with D perhaps matching TRBD1 (6 bases). This CDR3 region has 17 residues. CDR1 and CDR2 from the germline V gene are LGHDT and YNNKEL (reference sequence). V dropped 0 bases and J dropped 7 bases, with 22 bases sitting between them. DNA for the CDR3: TGTGCCAGCAGCCAAGATTCGCGGACAGCAATGTTCAAGGAGCAGTACTTC. Translation: CASSQDSRTAMFKEQYF.

This chain joins TRBV29-1 and TRBJ1-1, with D possibly matching TRBD1 (6 bases). Trimming pared 3 bases from V and 2 bases from J, leaving 10 bases between. Germline-derived CDR1 and CDR2 are SQVTM and ANQGSEA. CDR3 length: 13 amino acids. CDR3 region: CSVEGDTNTEAFF. The CDR3 DNA reads as TGCAGCGTTGAGGGGGACACCAACACTGAAGCTTTCTTT.

V is TRBV21-1 and J is TRBJ2-7; the table's D call TRBD1 went unverified against the DNA. TRBV21-1 is tagged as a pseudogene. The CDR3 length is 13 residues. CDR3 DNA: TGTGCCAGCAGCAAGGGGCAGGGGAGCGAGCAGTACTTC. It codes for CASSKGQGSEQYF.

The chain carries TRBV4-1 and TRBJ2-1; TRBD2 agrees at 9 bases. This CDR3 spans 15 amino acids. CDR1 is MGHRA and CDR2 is YSYEKL in the germline V gene. The V gene end was trimmed by 1 base and the J gene end by 5 bases; junction bases not matched to a gene: 3. The CDR3 protein is CASSQGLAGNNEQFF. CDR3 bases: TGCGCCAGCAGCCAAGGTCTAGCGGGGAACAATGAGCAGTTCTTC.

This clonotype was counted at least ten times. V and J are TRBV18 and TRBJ2-4; no reliable D call. Trimming pared 3 bases from V and 0 bases from J, leaving 12 bases between. CDR1 is KGHSH and CDR2 is LQKENI in the germline V gene. The CDR3 has 16 residues. CDR3 amino acids: CASSPTQILAKNIQYF. The CDR3 DNA sequence: TGTGCCAGCTCACCTACGCAGATTCTAGCCAAAAACATTCAGTACTTC.

This clonotype came up many times. The V and J genes are TRBV9 and TRBJ2-1; D could derive from TRBD1 or TRBD2 (5 bases each). Germline V gene data show CDR1 as SGDLS and CDR2 as YYNGEE. Trimming stripped 3 bases from V and 9 bases from J, with 19 bases between. This CDR3 has 15 residues. The CDR3 sequence is CASSATPPGRVEQFF. In nucleotides, the CDR3 is TGTGCCAGCAGCGCCACCCCACCGGGGCGGGTTGAGCAGTTCTTC.

Points on this clonotype: One junction end does not reproduce the germline sequence, and a read error may be involved. The V call is TRBV3-1, the J call TRBJ2-5; unclear D gene. The CDR3 sequence is 15 residues long. Germline assignment: CDR1 LGHDT and CDR2 YNNKEL (reference sequence). Written as DNA, the CDR3 is TGTGCCAGCAGCCAAGTTTGGCCAATGGAAGAGACCCAGTGCTTC. The encoded protein is CASSQVWPMEETQCF.

The table lists this clonotype with many counts. V gene TRBV12-3 or TRBV12-4 combines with J gene TRBJ1-1; D perhaps matches TRBD1 (6 bases). The CDR3 contains 15 residues. V was shortened by 6 bases and J by 2 bases, with 16 bases between the two germline ends. The CDR3 DNA reads TGTGCCAGCAGCTTGGGGGGCAGGGACAACACTGAAGCTTTCTTT. It codes for CASSLGGRDNTEAFF.

This clonotype was counted at least ten times. The V call is TRBV10-3, the J call TRBJ2-1; the match to TRBD2 covers 11 bases. The CDR3 consists of 15 residues. Germline values: CDR1 ENHRY, CDR2 SYGVKD. Trimming at V came to 5 bases and at J to 9 bases, leaving 9 bases not matched to a gene. The CDR3 DNA sequence: TGTGCCATCAGTTCTAATAGCGGGAGGGCCCTTGAGCAGTTCTTC. This codes for CAISSNSGRALEQFF.

This clonotype was seen a handful of times. The chain couples TRBV7-2 to TRBJ2-3; 8 nucleotides align to TRBD1. V dropped 1 base and J dropped 1; count of bases not matched to a gene: 7. The CDR3 loop spans 17 amino acids. Germline CDR1 is SGHTA and CDR2 is FQGNSA. Here the CDR3 reads CASSLGPHRGGTDTQYF. The DNA of the CDR3 is TGTGCCAGCAGCTTAGGGCCACACAGGGGGGGCACAGATACGCAGTATTTT. Full variable domain (outside the CDR3, taken from reference TRBV7-2 and TRBJ2-3): GAGVSQSPSNKVTEKGKDVELRCDPISGHTALYWYRQSLGQGLEFLIYFQGNSAPDKSGLPSDRFSAERTGGSVSTLTIQRTQQEDSAVYLCASSLGPHRGGTDTQYFGPGTRLTVL.

This clonotype was seen many times. The chain uses TRBV20-1 and TRBJ2-7, with 10 bases matching TRBD2. The CDR3 totals 15 residues. The junction had 5 bases not matched to a gene; V was cut back by 3 bases and J by 0 bases. In germline, CDR1 is DFQATT, CDR2 SNEGSKA (reference sequence). CDR3 coding DNA: TGCAGTGCTAGCAACCTAGCGGGGGACTCCTACGAGCAGTACTTC. This codes for CSASNLAGDSYEQYF.

This clonotype was recorded many times. This CDR3 reads CSVDGPGSYNEQFF. CDR3 DNA sequence: TGCAGCGTTGATGGGCCCGGCTCCTACAATGAGCAGTTCTTC. The chain uses TRBV29-1 and TRBJ2-1; D gene unclear. Germline assignment: CDR1 SQVTM and CDR2 ANQGSEA. V was trimmed by 3 bases and J by 0 bases, leaving 9 bases between them. The CDR3 contains 14 residues.

This clonotype was counted ten times or more. The chain employs TRBV14 and TRBJ2-1; no firm D call. Trimming took 3 bases from V and 5 from J, leaving 20 bases between them. The CDR3 is made up of 17 amino acids. Germline loops: CDR1 SGHDN, CDR2 FVKESK. The CDR3 DNA reads as TGTGCCAGCAGCCACTCATTTCGGGCAATTGGGCACAATGAGCAGTTCTTC. Amino acids: CASSHSFRAIGHNEQFF.